These T cell receptor beta chains were read from a single sample in a study of blood T cells in healthy people across ages. From the 5' RACE reads, TCRdb called clonotypes with MiXCR, one entry per CDR3 protein. The data show roughly 1.9 million distinct CDR3 sequences, about two fifths seen once. The sequencing sample was made of blood. These receptors came from a human donor in good health. CDR3s include the opening cysteine and the closing phenylalanine or tryptophan. D genes are given only for firm matches. Only some rows state a clone size, as once, few, many or a class for expanded clones.

clone size	D gene	J gene	V gene	CDR3 protein	CDR3 DNA
-	-	TRBJ1-1	TRBV4-1	CASSQGGVENTEAFF	TGCGCCAGCAGCCAAGGGGGCGTGGAAAACACTGAAGCTTTCTTT
-	-	TRBJ1-5	TRBV20-1	CSALGVHNQPQHF	TGCAGTGCTCTGGGGGTGCACAATCAGCCCCAGCATTTT
-	-	TRBJ2-7	TRBV6-2/TRBV6-3	CASIRDSISYEQYF	TGTGCCAGCATCCGGGACTCCATCTCCTACGAGCAGTACTTC
few	TRBD2	TRBJ2-5	TRBV9	CASSARGGGAHSETQYF	TGTGCCAGCAGCGCGAGAGGCGGGGGGGCCCATTCAGAGACCCAGTACTTC
few	TRBD1	TRBJ2-7	TRBV29-1	CSVEGPGGFGSYEQYF	TGCAGCGTTGAAGGGCCAGGGGGCTTCGGCTCCTACGAGCAGTACTTC
-	-	TRBJ2-1	TRBV5-1	CAGSQDSLKQFF	TGCGCCGGCAGCCAGGACAGTTTAAAGCAGTTCTTC
few	-	TRBJ2-1	TRBV7-2	CASSLAGVTKDEQFF	TGTGCCAGCAGCTTAGCGGGGGTAACCAAGGATGAGCAGTTCTTC
-	TRBD1	TRBJ1-1	TRBV20-1	CSAAGTLTGTVNTEAFF	TGCAGTGCTGCGGGGACATTAACCGGGACAGTAAACACTGAAGCTTTCTTT
few	TRBD2	TRBJ2-5	TRBV12-3/TRBV12-4	CASSLWAGDGETQYF	TGTGCCAGCAGTTTGTGGGCGGGGGACGGGGAGACCCAGTACTTC
-	TRBD1	TRBJ1-2	TRBV4-3	CASSPGQGGGRRYGYTF	TGCGCCAGCAGCCCCGGACAGGGCGGCGGGCGACGATATGGCTACACCTTC
few	-	TRBJ2-7	TRBV21-1	CASSGRDREGGEQYF	TGTGCCAGCAGCGGCAGGGACAGGGAAGGGGGCGAGCAGTACTTC
-	TRBD2	TRBJ2-4	TRBV7-9	CASSLGAGGPKNIQYF	TGTGCCAGCAGCTTAGGAGCGGGGGGCCCGAAAAACATTCAGTACTTC
-	TRBD1	TRBJ2-1	TRBV24-1	CATSDIRDSEYNEQFF	TGTGCCACCAGTGATATCCGGGACAGTGAATACAATGAGCAGTTCTTC
-	-	TRBJ1-2	TRBV13	CASSLPASYGYTF	TGTGCCAGCAGCTTACCAGCATCCTATGGCTACACCTTC
few	-	TRBJ2-1	TRBV20-1	CSARPTGSSYNEQFF	TGCAGTGCTAGACCAACAGGGAGCTCCTACAATGAGCAGTTCTTC
-	TRBD2	TRBJ2-1	TRBV5-1	CASSGGTSGSSYNEQFF	TGCGCCAGCAGCGGGGGGACTAGCGGAAGCTCCTACAATGAGCAGTTCTTC